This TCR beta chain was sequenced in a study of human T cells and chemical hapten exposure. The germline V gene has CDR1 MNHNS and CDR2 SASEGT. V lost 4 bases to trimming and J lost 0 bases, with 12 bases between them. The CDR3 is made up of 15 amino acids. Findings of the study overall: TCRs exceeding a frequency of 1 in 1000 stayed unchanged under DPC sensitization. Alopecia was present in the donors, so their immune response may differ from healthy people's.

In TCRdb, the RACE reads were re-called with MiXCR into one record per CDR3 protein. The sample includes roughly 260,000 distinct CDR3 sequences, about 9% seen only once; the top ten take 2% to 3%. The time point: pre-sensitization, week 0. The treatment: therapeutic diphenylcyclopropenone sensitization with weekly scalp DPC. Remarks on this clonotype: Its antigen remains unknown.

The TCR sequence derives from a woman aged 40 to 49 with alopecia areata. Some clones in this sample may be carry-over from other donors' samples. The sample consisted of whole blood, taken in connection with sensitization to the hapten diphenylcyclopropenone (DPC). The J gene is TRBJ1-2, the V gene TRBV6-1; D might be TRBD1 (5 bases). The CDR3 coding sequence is TGTGCCAGCAGTGGAACAGTGACAGCTAACTATGGCTACACCTTC. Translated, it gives CASSGTVTANYGYTF.